This T cell receptor (beta chain) was profiled in a study of patients and donors after allogeneic stem cell transplantation. MiXCR was run by TCRdb on the RT-PCR reads, yielding one entry per CDR3 protein. This table holds 900,000 to 1,000,000 distinct CDR3 sequences, over 15% found once. This clonotype has just a few counts. The source is a human donor who was either an allogeneic HSCT recipient or a stem cell or donor lymphocyte infusion donor (not recorded which). It is not recorded whose cells these are; they may come from a transplant donor. The specimen sequenced was blood, either unsorted or a sorted T cell fraction (not recorded which).

CDR3 coding DNA: TGTGCCAGCAATCGAAGAGGGACCACTGAAGCTTTCTTT. It yields the protein CASNRRGTTEAFF. The chain joins TRBV6-1 to TRBJ1-1; maybe TRBD1 (5 bases). The CDR3 covers 13 residues. The germline V and J ends were trimmed by 7 bases and 4 bases, with 13 bases remaining between them. The germline V gene has CDR1 MNHNS and CDR2 SASEGT.